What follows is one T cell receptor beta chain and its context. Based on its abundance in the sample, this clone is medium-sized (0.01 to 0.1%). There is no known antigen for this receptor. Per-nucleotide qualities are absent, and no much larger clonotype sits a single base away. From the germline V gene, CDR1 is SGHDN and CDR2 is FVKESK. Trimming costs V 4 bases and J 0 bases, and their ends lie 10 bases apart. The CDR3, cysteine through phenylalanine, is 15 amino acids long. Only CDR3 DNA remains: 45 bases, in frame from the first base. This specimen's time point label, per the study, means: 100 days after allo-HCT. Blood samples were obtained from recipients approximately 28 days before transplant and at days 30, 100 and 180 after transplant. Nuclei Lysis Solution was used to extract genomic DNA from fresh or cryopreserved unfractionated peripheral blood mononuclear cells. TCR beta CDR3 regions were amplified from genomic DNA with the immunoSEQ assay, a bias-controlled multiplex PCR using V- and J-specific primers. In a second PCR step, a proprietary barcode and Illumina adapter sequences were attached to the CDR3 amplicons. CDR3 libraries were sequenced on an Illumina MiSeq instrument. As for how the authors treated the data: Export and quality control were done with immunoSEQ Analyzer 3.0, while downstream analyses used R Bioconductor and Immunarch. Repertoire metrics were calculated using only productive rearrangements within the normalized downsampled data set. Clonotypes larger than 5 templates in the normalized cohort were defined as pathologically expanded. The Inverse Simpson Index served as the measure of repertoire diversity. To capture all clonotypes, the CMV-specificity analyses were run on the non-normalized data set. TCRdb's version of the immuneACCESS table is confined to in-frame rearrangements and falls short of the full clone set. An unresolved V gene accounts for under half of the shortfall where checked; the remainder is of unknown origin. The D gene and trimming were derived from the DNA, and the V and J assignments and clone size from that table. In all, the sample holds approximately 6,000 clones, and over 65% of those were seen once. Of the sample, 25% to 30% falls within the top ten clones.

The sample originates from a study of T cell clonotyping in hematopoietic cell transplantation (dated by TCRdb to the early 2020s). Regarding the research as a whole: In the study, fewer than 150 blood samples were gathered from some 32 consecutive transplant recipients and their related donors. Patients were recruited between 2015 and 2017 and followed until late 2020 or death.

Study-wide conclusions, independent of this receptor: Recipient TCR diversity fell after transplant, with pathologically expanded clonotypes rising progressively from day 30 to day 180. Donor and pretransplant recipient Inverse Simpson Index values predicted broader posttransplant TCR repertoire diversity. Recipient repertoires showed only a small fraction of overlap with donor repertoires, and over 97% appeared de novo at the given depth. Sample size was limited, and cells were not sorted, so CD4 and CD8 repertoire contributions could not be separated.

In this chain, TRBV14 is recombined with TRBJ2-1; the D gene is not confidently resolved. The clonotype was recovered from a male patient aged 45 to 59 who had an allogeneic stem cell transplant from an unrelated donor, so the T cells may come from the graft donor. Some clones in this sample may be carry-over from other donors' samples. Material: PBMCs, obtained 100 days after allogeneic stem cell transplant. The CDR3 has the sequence CASSLLPGSYNEQFF. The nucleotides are TGTGCCAGCAGCCTACTCCCGGGCTCCTACAATGAGCAGTTCTTC.